This T cell receptor (beta chain) was profiled in a study of T cells in Graves' hyperthyroidism and ophthalmopathy. Study-wide context: Staff took peripheral blood when the initial diagnosis was made, before any treatment began.

CDR1 SGHRS and CDR2 YFSETQ come from the germline V gene. Trimming removed 1 base from V and 1 base from J; junction bases left unmatched: 6. This CDR3 region has 16 residues. Ophthalmopathy patients showed a Clinical Activity Score of at least 3, NOSPECS grade of at least 4 and duration under 3 months. On the basis of clinical symptoms, serum thyroxine and TRAb, thyroid ultrasound and orbital computed tomography, diagnoses were made. Amplification targeted TCR beta CDR3 regions from RNA transcripts. The HTBI set primed first-round TCR CDR3 RT-PCR. TCRdb ran MiXCR on the multiplex PCR reads and lists one entry per CDR3 protein. The table lists around 300,000 distinct CDR3 sequences, roughly 22% of them singletons, with around two thirds in the top ten. In this sample, this clonotype turned up many times.

The source of this sequence is a man aged 30 to 39 with Graves' ophthalmopathy. The sample taken for sequencing was blood. V gene TRBV5-1 combines with J gene TRBJ2-3, with 7 bases aligning to TRBD1. DNA for the CDR3: TGCGCCAGCAGCTTGTCTATAACAGGGGGCACAGATACGCAGTATTTT. It is translated as CASSLSITGGTDTQYF.